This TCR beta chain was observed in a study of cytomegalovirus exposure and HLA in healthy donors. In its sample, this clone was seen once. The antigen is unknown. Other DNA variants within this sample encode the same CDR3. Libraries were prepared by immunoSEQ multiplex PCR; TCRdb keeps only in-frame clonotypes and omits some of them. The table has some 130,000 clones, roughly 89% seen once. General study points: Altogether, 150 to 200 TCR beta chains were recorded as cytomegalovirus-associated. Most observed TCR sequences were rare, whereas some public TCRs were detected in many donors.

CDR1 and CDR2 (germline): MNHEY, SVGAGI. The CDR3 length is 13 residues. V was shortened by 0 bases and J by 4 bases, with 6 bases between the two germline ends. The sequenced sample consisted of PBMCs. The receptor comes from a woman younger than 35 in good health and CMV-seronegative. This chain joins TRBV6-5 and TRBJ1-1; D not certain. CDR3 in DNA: TGTGCCAGCAGTTACTCCGGAGGCACTGAAGCTTTCTTT. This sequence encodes CASSYSGGTEAFF.